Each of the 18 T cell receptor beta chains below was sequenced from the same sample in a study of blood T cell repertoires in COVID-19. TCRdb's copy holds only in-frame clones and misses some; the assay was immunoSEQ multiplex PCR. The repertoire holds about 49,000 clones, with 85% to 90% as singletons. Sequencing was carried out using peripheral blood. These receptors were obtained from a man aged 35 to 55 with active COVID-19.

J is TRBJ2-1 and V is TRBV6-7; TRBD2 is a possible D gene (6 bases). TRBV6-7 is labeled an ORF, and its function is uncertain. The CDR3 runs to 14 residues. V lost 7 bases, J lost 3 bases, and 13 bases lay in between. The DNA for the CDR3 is TGTGCCAGCATTGGGACTTTGCTCTACAATGAGCAGTTCTTC. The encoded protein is CASIGTLLYNEQFF.

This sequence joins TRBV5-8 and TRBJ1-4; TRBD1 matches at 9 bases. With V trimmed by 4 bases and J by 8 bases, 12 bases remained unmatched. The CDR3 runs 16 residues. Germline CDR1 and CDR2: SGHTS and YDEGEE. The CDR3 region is CASSRTRGTGNEKLFF. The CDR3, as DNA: TGTGCCAGCAGCCGAACTAGGGGGACAGGGAACGAAAAACTGTTTTTT.

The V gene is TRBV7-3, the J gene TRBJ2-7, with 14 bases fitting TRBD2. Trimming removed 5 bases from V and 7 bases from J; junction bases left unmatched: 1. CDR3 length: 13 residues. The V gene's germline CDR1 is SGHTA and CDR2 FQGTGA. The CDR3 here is CASSGTSGSEQYF. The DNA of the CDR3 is TGTGCCAGCAGCGGGACTAGCGGGAGTGAGCAGTACTTC.

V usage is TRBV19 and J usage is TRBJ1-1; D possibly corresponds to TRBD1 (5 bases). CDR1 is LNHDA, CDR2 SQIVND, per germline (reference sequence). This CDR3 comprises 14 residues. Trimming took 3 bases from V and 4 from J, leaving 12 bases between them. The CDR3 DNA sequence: TGTGCCAGTAGTATTTGGCAGGGTGGCACTGAAGCTTTCTTT. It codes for CASSIWQGGTEAFF.

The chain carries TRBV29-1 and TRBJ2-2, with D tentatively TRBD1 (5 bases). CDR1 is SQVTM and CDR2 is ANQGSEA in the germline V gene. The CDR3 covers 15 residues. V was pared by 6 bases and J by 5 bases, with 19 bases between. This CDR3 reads CSVSDSYTMTGELFF. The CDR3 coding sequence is TGCAGCGTCTCCGACAGTTATACCATGACCGGGGAGCTGTTTTTT.

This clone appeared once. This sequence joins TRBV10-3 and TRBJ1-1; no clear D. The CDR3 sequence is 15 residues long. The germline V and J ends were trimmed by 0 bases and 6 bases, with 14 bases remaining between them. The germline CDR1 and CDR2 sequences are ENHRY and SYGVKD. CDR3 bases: TGTGCCATCAGTGAGTCGGGAGGGATAACCCCTGAAGCTTTCTTT. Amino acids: CAISESGGITPEAFF.

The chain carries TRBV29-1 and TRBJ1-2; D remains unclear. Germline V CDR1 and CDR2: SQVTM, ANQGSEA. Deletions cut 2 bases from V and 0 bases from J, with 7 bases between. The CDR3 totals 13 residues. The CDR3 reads CSVETVSNYGYTF. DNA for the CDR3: TGCAGCGTTGAAACAGTATCTAACTATGGCTACACCTTC. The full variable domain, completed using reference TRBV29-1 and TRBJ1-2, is SAVISQKPSRDICQRGTSLTIQCQVDSQVTMMFWYRQQPGQSLTLIATANQGSEATYESGFVIDKFPISRPNLTFSTLTVSNMSPEDSSIYLCSVETVSNYGYTFGSGTRLTVV.

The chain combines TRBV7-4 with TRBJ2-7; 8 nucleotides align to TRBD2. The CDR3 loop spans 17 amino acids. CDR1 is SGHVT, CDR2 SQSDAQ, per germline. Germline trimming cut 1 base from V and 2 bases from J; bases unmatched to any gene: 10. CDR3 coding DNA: TGTGCCAGCAGCTTAGGGGGGGGGCGGGAGGCCCCCTACGAGCAGTACTTC. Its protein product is CASSLGGGREAPYEQYF.

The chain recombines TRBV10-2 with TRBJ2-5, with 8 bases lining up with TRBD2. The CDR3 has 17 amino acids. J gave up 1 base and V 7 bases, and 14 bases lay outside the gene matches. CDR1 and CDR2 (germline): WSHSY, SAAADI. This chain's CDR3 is CASNVLGSGGLQETQYF. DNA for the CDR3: TGCGCCAGCAATGTTTTGGGCAGCGGGGGCCTCCAAGAGACCCAGTACTTC.

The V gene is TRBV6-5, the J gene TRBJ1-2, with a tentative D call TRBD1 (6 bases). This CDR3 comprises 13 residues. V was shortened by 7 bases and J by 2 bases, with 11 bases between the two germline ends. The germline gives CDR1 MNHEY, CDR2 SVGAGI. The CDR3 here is CASTQGRNYGYTF. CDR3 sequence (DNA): TGTGCCAGCACTCAGGGGAGAAACTATGGCTACACCTTC.

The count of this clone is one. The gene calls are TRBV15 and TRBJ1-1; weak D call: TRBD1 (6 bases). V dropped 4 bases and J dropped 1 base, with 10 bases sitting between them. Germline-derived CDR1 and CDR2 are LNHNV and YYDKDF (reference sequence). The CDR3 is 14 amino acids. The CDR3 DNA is TGTGCCACCAGCAAGGACAGACAGAACACTGAAGCTTTCTTT. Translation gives CATSKDRQNTEAFF.

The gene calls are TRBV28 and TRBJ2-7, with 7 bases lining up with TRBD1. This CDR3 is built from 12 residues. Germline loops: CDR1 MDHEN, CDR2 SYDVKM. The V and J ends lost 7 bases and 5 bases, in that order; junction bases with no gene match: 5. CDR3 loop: CASKRGHHEQYF. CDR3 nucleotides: TGTGCCAGCAAGAGGGGGCACCACGAGCAGTACTTC.

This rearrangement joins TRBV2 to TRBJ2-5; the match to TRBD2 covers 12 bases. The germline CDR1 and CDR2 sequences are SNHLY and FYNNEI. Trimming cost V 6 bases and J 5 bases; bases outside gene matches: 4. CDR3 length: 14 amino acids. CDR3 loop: CASRQTSGSETQYF. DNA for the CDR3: TGTGCCAGCAGGCAGACTAGCGGGAGCGAGACCCAGTACTTC.

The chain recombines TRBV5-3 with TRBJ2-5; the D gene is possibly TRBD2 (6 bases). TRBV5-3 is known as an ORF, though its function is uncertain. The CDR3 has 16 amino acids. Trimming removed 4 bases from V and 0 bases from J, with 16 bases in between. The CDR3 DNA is TGTGCCAGAAGCAGGGAGGTGGCAGGAGACCAAGAGACCCAGTACTTC. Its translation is CARSREVAGDQETQYF.

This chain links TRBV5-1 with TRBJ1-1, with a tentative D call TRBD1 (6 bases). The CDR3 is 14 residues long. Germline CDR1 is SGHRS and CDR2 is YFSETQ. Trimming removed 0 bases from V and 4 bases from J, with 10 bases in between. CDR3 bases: TGCGCCAGCAGCTTGGGACAGGTGGGCACTGAAGCTTTCTTT. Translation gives CASSLGQVGTEAFF. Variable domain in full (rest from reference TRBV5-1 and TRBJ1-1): KAGVTQTPRYLIKTRGQQVTLSCSPISGHRSVSWYQQTPGQGLQFLFEYFSETQRNKGNFPGRFSGRQFSNSRSEMNVSTLELGDSALYLCASSLGQVGTEAFFGQGTRLTVV.

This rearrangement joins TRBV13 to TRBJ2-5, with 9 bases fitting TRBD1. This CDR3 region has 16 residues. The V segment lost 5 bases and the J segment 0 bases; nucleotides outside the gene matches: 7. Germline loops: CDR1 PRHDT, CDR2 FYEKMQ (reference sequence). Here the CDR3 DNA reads TGTGCCAGCAGCCTGGGACAGGGTTGGTACCAAGAGACCCAGTACTTC. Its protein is CASSLGQGWYQETQYF.

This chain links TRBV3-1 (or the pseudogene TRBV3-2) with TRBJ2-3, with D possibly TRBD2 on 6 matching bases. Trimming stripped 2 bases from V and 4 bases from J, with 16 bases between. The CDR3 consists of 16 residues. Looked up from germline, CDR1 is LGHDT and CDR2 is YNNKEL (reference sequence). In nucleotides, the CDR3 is TGTGCCAGCAGCCAAAATAGCGGCCCGGGAGCAGATACGCAGTATTTT. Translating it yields CASSQNSGPGADTQYF.

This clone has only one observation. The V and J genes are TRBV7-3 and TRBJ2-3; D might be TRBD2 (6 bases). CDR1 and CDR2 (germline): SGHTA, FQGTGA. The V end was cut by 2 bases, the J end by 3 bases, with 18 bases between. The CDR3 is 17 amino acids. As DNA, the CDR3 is TGTGCCAGCAGCTTAGGGTCGGGAGTGCCCATGACAGATACGCAGTATTTT. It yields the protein CASSLGSGVPMTDTQYF.